Following are 30 T cell receptor beta chains from one sample sequenced in a study of cytomegalovirus exposure and HLA in healthy donors. PCR was performed using 60 Vbeta and 13 Jbeta primers. This table comes from immunoSEQ multiplex PCR, and its TCRdb copy is limited to in-frame clones, with some not included. The repertoire consists of roughly 150,000 clones, with more than 65% occurring once and the leading ten covering approximately 6.1%. Input material: PBMCs. These receptors came from a man aged 25 to 45 in good health and CMV-seropositive.

The chain joins TRBV6-5 to TRBJ2-7; 7 bases match TRBD2. The CDR3 extends over 13 amino acids. The V and J ends lost 6 bases and 0 bases, in that order; junction bases with no gene match: 2. Germline assignment: CDR1 MNHEY and CDR2 SVGAGI. DNA for the CDR3: TGTGCCAGCAGCTCGGGAGGCTCCTACGAGCAGTACTTC. It encodes CASSSGGSYEQYF.

This clone has just a few counts. The V call is TRBV6-1, the J call TRBJ2-7, with 7 nucleotides matching TRBD1. Trimming removed 3 bases from V and 0 bases from J; junction bases left unmatched: 5. The length of the CDR3 is 15 residues. Germline CDR1 and CDR2: MNHNS and SASEGT. The CDR3 DNA sequence: TGTGCCAGCAGTGACACAGGGACAGCCTCCTACGAGCAGTACTTC. Protein sequence: CASSDTGTASYEQYF.

CDR3: CASSESTTGGANSPLHF. Written as DNA, the CDR3 is TGCGCCAGCAGTGAGTCGACTACAGGGGGCGCGAATTCACCCCTCCACTTT. This rearrangement joins TRBV10-2 to TRBJ1-6; 9 bases map to TRBD1. Germline V lookup: CDR1 WSHSY, CDR2 SAAADI. V shed 0 bases, J shed 7 bases, and the junction held 7 bases outside the gene matches. The CDR3 spans 17 residues.

This clone was recorded once. The V gene is TRBV7-6, the J gene TRBJ2-2, with 9 bases that match TRBD2. The CDR3 extends over 18 amino acids. Trimming took 2 bases from V and 5 from J; bases not matched to a gene: 12. Germline lookup yields CDR1 SGHVS and CDR2 FNYEAQ. The CDR3 DNA reads TGTGCCAGCAGCTTACAGCCCCAAGGCGGGGGGGCGACCGGGGAGCTGTTTTTT. It encodes CASSLQPQGGGATGELFF.

The chain joins TRBV18 to TRBJ2-7; 10 positions agree with TRBD1. Germline assignment: CDR1 KGHSH and CDR2 LQKENI. V dropped 4 bases and J dropped 5; count of bases not matched to a gene: 11. CDR3 size: 16 residues. The CDR3 nucleotides are TGTGCCAGCTCACGCTACCAAGGGACAGGGGTCAACGAGCAGTACTTC. This encodes CASSRYQGTGVNEQYF.

The chain links TRBV6-5 to TRBJ2-7, with 9 bases aligning to TRBD1. Germline V gives CDR1 MNHEY, CDR2 SVGAGI. The J segment lost 6 bases and the V segment lost 6 bases, leaving 9 bases of the junction unmatched. This CDR3 spans 14 amino acids. The CDR3 coding sequence is TGTGCCAGCAGAAAACCGGGACAGGGCGCCGAGCAGTACTTC. This gives the protein CASRKPGQGAEQYF.

CDR3 DNA sequence: TGTGCCAGCAGCTTAGGGGACAGGGGCCCCAGGGAGACCCAGTACTTC. As protein: CASSLGDRGPRETQYF. The chain uses TRBV11-3 and TRBJ2-5, with 10 bases fitting TRBD1. The trim removed 1 base at V and 5 bases at J, leaving 7 bases unmatched. The CDR3 has 16 residues. Germline CDR1 reads SGHNT; CDR2 reads YENEEA.

J is TRBJ2-5 and V is TRBV27, with 8 positions matching TRBD2. V lost 8 bases, J lost 3 bases, and 17 bases stayed unmatched. The V gene's germline CDR1 is MNHEY and CDR2 SMNVEV (reference sequence). The CDR3 has 17 residues. For the CDR3, the DNA is TGTGCCAGCTCCCCGGATCGGGCGGGAGGAGCGAAAGAGACCCAGTACTTC. It specifies CASSPDRAGGAKETQYF.

The chain is built from TRBV5-1 and TRBJ2-1, with 8 positions matching TRBD2. The CDR3 has 13 amino acids. Germline CDR1 reads SGHRS; CDR2 reads YFSETQ. J lost 9 bases, V lost 6 bases, and 8 bases had no gene match. CDR3 sequence reads: CASTAGELGEQFF. Here the CDR3 DNA reads TGCGCCAGCACAGCGGGAGAGCTTGGTGAGCAGTTCTTC.

The chain combines TRBV2 with TRBJ1-2; a possible D gene is TRBD1 (5 bases). The CDR3 length is 11 residues. CDR1 and CDR2 from the germline V gene are SNHLY and FYNNEI. Between the trimmed V and J ends, which lost 8 bases and 4 bases, there was a span of 8 bases. The DNA for the CDR3 is TGTGCCAGCGGACAAGGCTATGGCTACACCTTC. It codes for CASGQGYGYTF.

The V call is TRBV7-9, the J call TRBJ2-5; TRBD1 might be the D (6 bases). Trimming stripped 4 bases from V and 2 bases from J, with 11 bases between. CDR1 and CDR2 from the germline V gene are SEHNR and FQNEAQ (reference sequence). The CDR3 consists of 14 residues. The CDR3 sequence: CASSSVGQQETQYF. CDR3 in DNA: TGTGCCAGCAGCTCCGTTGGACAGCAAGAGACCCAGTACTTC. The whole variable domain, remainder taken from reference TRBV7-9 and TRBJ2-5, is DTGVSQNPRHKITKRGQNVTFRCDPISEHNRLYWYRQTLGQGPEFLTYFQNEAQLEKSRLLSDRFSAERPKGSFSTLEIQRTEQGDSAMYLCASSSVGQQETQYFGPGTRLLVL.

This clone is a singleton in its sample. The V gene is TRBV10-2, the J gene TRBJ1-5; the match to TRBD1 covers 7 bases. This CDR3 region has 17 residues. The germline CDR1 and CDR2 sequences are WSHSY and SAAADI. Losses at the gene ends were 4 bases for V and 2 bases for J; bases not matched to a gene: 11. The CDR3 region is CASSGDREDIGNQPQHF. DNA for the CDR3: TGCGCCAGCAGTGGAGACAGGGAGGATATTGGCAATCAGCCCCAGCATTTT.

In nucleotides, the CDR3 is TGTGCCAGCATACAGGTAACTAGCCGGGTCGAGCAGTACTTC. Its translation: CASIQVTSRVEQYF. The chain recombines TRBV6-1 with TRBJ2-7, with D perhaps matching TRBD2 (6 bases). The germline V gene has CDR1 MNHNS and CDR2 SASEGT. Trimming took 7 bases from V and 6 from J, leaving 19 bases between them. The length of the CDR3 is 14 residues.

The rearrangement uses TRBV5-6 and TRBJ1-2; D remains ambiguous. CDR1 is SGHDT, CDR2 YYEEEE, per germline. This CDR3 region has 15 residues. V lost 0 bases and J lost 3, with 12 bases in between. As DNA, the CDR3 is TGTGCCAGCAGCTTGGTCCGCGGAGGGCACTATGGCTACACCTTC. The encoded protein is CASSLVRGGHYGYTF.

The chain links TRBV6-6 to TRBJ2-2; a weak D match, TRBD2 (5 bases). CDR1 MNHNY and CDR2 SVGAGI come from the germline V gene (reference sequence). CDR3 size: 13 residues. Trimming left V 2 bases short and J 8 bases short, with 9 bases between. CDR3: CASSYEGFGELFF. The CDR3 DNA follows: TGTGCCAGCAGTTACGAGGGTTTTGGGGAGCTGTTTTTT.

The chain employs TRBV30 and TRBJ1-1; the match to TRBD1 covers 8 bases. Germline trimming cut 3 bases from V and 10 bases from J; bases unmatched to any gene: 10. CDR1 GTSNPN and CDR2 SVGIG come from the germline V gene (reference sequence). The CDR3 has 13 amino acids. CDR3 loop: CAWRNSPGQVAFF. CDR3 DNA: TGTGCCTGGAGGAATTCTCCGGGACAGGTAGCTTTCTTT.

The chain carries TRBV9 and TRBJ2-7; 9 bases agree with TRBD1. The germline V gene has CDR1 SGDLS and CDR2 YYNGEE. V trimming: 4 bases; J trimming: 3 bases; junction bases outside the gene matches: 5. The CDR3 extends over 14 amino acids. The CDR3 coding sequence is TGTGCCAGCAGCAACAGGGGACAGGGCTACGAGCAGTACTTC. It translates to CASSNRGQGYEQYF.

The CDR3 loop is CSAPTEAEAFF. CDR3 bases: TGCAGTGCTCCGACAGAGGCTGAAGCTTTCTTT. V gene TRBV20-1 combines with J gene TRBJ1-1; D is possibly TRBD1 (5 bases). Germline CDR1 reads DFQATT; CDR2 reads SNEGSKA (reference sequence). CDR3 length equals 11 residues. Trimming pared 5 bases from V and 6 bases from J, leaving 10 bases between.

This chain joins TRBV5-1 and TRBJ2-3, with 8 bases matching TRBD2. Germline V gives CDR1 SGHRS, CDR2 YFSETQ. The ends lost 0 bases at V and 4 bases at J; junction bases unmatched: 4. CDR3 length: 15 amino acids. CDR3 nucleotides: TGCGCCAGCAGCTTGGTTCTAGCGGGCGCAGATACGCAGTATTTT. It encodes CASSLVLAGADTQYF.

The rearrangement uses TRBV2 and TRBJ2-1, with D tentatively TRBD2 (7 bases). This CDR3 is built from 16 residues. Germline V gene data show CDR1 as SNHLY and CDR2 as FYNNEI. Trimming left V 3 bases short and J 4 bases short, with 16 bases between. The CDR3 nucleotides read TGTGCCAGCAGTGATGGGGCAGGGAGGGGGTACAATGAGCAGTTCTTC. This translates into CASSDGAGRGYNEQFF.

The chain recombines TRBV29-1 with TRBJ2-5; 9 nucleotides agree with TRBD1. J gave up 11 bases and V 5 bases, and 9 bases lay outside the gene matches. Germline V CDR1 and CDR2: SQVTM, ANQGSEA. The CDR3 totals 12 residues. DNA for the CDR3: TGCAGCGTTAAGGACAGGGGCTTGGAGCAGTACTTC. This gives the protein CSVKDRGLEQYF.

The V and J genes are TRBV21-1 and TRBJ2-3; the table's D call TRBD2 went unverified against the DNA. TRBV21-1 is deemed a pseudogene. The CDR3 sequence is 17 residues long. The CDR3 loop reads CASSLGLAGGPVYTQYF. The CDR3 DNA sequence: TGTGCCAGCAGCCTAGGACTAGCGGGAGGGCCGGTGTATACGCAGTATTTT.

V gene TRBV19 combines with J gene TRBJ2-5; the match to TRBD2 covers 9 bases. The J call could be wrong; TRBJ2-7 is a better fit for the DNA end. The germline CDR1 and CDR2 sequences are LNHDA and SQIVND (reference sequence). The CDR3 totals 16 residues. Here the CDR3 DNA reads TGTGCCAGTAGTATTCACGCGGGGGGGACAGCCTACGAGCAGTACTTC. Translation gives CASSIHAGGTAYEQYF.

This clone was found a few times. The gene calls are TRBV19 and TRBJ1-5; no reliable D call. CDR1 and CDR2 (germline): LNHDA, SQIVND (reference sequence). This CDR3 contains 16 residues. V was clipped by 1 base and J by 6 bases, with 16 bases between them. The CDR3 reads CASSIGNPVLPQPQHF. In DNA, the CDR3 is TGTGCCAGTAGTATAGGAAACCCGGTTCTTCCTCAGCCCCAGCATTTT. The whole variable domain, remainder taken from reference TRBV19 and TRBJ1-5, is DGGITQSPKYLFRKEGQNVTLSCEQNLNHDAMYWYRQDPGQGLRLIYYSQIVNDFQKGDIAEGYSVSREKKESFPLTVTSAQKNPTAFYLCASSIGNPVLPQPQHFGDGTRLSIL.

In DNA form, the CDR3 reads TGTGCCAGCAGCCGGACTAGCGGCCTCGGGGAGCAGTTCTTC. Translating gives CASSRTSGLGEQFF. This sequence joins TRBV14 and TRBJ2-1, with 10 bases lining up with TRBD2. Trimming at V came to 4 bases and at J to 10 bases, leaving 7 bases not matched to a gene. The CDR3 totals 14 residues. Germline V gene lookup returns CDR1 SGHDN and CDR2 FVKESK.

V and J are TRBV21-1 and TRBJ1-1; the table's D call, TRBD1, has no DNA check behind it. TRBV21-1 represents a pseudogene. The CDR3 totals 12 residues. CDR3 coding DNA: TGTGCCGGCAGCAAAGTGGCAACTGAAGCTTTCTTT. It specifies CAGSKVATEAFF.

This chain joins TRBV27 and TRBJ2-1; possible D gene TRBD1, 6 bases. The CDR3 extends over 12 amino acids. The ends were cut back, 10 bases at V and 6 bases at J, with 13 bases in the middle. Germline V gene sequence: CDR1 MNHEY, CDR2 SMNVEV (reference sequence). The CDR3 nucleotides read TGTGCCACACTAGGGGGAGTCAATGAGCAGTTCTTC. It yields the protein CATLGGVNEQFF.

This clone was found once. V gene TRBV14 combines with J gene TRBJ2-7; no reliable D call. CDR1 SGHDN and CDR2 FVKESK come from the germline V gene. V lost 0 bases to trimming and J lost 4 bases, with 13 bases between them. This CDR3 is 15 amino acids long. The CDR3, as DNA: TGTGCCAGCAGCCAAGAAGAGGCTTTACCGTACGAGCAGTACTTC. Amino acids: CASSQEEALPYEQYF.

V and J are TRBV30 and TRBJ2-5, with a weak D call TRBD1 (7 bases). V was pared by 4 bases and J by 5 bases, with 11 bases between. Per germline, CDR1 GTSNPN and CDR2 SVGIG (reference sequence). The CDR3 length is 12 residues. CDR3 loop: CAWKGAGETQYF. The CDR3 nucleotides are TGTGCCTGGAAGGGGGCGGGGGAGACCCAGTACTTC. Full variable domain (rest looked up from reference TRBV30 and TRBJ2-5): SQTIHQWPATLVQPVGSPLSLECTVEGTSNPNLYWYRQAAGRGLQLLFYSVGIGQISSEVPQNLSASRPQDRQFILSSKKLLLSDSGFYLCAWKGAGETQYFGPGTRLLVL.

The rearrangement uses TRBV7-8 and TRBJ1-1, with D possibly matching TRBD1 (6 bases). V was cut by 4 bases and J by 0 bases, with 18 bases left in between. Germline CDR1 is SGHVS and CDR2 is FQNEAQ. The CDR3 consists of 17 residues. DNA of the CDR3: TGTGCCAGCAGCTCTACACCAGGGGCGTCCATGAACACTGAAGCTTTCTTT. Amino acid sequence: CASSSTPGASMNTEAFF.